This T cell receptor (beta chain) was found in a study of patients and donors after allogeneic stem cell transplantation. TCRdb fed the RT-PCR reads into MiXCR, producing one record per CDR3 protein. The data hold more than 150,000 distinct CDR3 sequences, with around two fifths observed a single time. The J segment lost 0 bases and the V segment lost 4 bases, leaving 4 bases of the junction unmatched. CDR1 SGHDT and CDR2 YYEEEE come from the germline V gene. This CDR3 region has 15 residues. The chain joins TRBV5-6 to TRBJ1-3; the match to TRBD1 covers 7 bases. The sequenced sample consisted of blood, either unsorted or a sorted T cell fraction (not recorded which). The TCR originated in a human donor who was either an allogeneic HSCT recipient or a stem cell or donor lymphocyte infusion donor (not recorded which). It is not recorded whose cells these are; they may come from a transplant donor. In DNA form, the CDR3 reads TGTGCCAGCAGCCTGGGACAGATCTCTGGAAACACCATATATTTT. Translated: CASSLGQISGNTIYF.